This is a list of T cell receptor beta chains from one sample in a study of blood T cell repertoires in COVID-19. Assay used: immunoSEQ multiplex PCR; TCRdb lists only in-frame clones, some missing. The sample holds fewer than 350,000 clones, about 93% seen once. The sequencing input was peripheral blood. Every receptor here comes from a woman aged 25 to 39 with COVID-19, enrolled during active disease. The CDR3 runs from the conserved cysteine through the conserved F or W. Fields, in order: CDR3 DNA, CDR3 protein, D gene, V gene, J gene, CDR3 length, clone size. D genes are given only for firm matches. Clone sizes are given selectively: once, few, many, or a class where the clone is expanded.

TGCAGCGTTGGGAAGGGACAGGGAGGGAGCAATCAGCCCCAGCATTTT	CSVGKGQGGSNQPQHF	TRBD1	TRBV29-1	TRBJ1-5	16	once
TGTGCCAGTGGGGGGGGCTGGGAGACCCGGTACTTC	CASGGGWETRYF	.	TRBV19	TRBJ2-5	12	.
TGTGCCAGCAGCTTAAGAGCGGGAGGAGGAGATGAGCAGTTCTTC	CASSLRAGGGDEQFF	TRBD2	TRBV7-3	TRBJ2-1	15	.
TGTGCCAGCAGTCTATCCCGACGACTAGCTAAGACAGATACGCAGTATTTT	CASSLSRRLAKTDTQYF	TRBD2	TRBV3-1/TRBV3-2	TRBJ2-3	17	.
TGCGCCAGCAGCTTGGGGGCAAGCTATAATTCACCCCTCCACTTT	CASSLGASYNSPLHF	.	TRBV5-1	TRBJ1-6	15	once
TGTGCCACCAGTGATGAGGGGGAAAACTATGGCTACACCTTC	CATSDEGENYGYTF	.	TRBV24-1	TRBJ1-2	14	.
TGTGCCAGCAGCCCGTGGACAGGGGGCGACGAGCAGTACTTC	CASSPWTGGDEQYF	TRBD1	TRBV6-6	TRBJ2-7	14	few
TGTGCCAGCACACTAGCGGGAATCGATACGCAGTATTTT	CASTLAGIDTQYF	TRBD2	TRBV2	TRBJ2-3	13	.
TGTGCCAGCAGCGACAGGGCCCTGGCTTTCTTT	CASSDRALAFF	TRBD1	TRBV6-5	TRBJ1-1	11	.
TGCGCCAGCAGCTTGGGAGGACAGGTTCGCACCTTC	CASSLGGQVRTF	TRBD1	TRBV5-1	TRBJ1-2	12	.
TGTGCCAGCAGGATGACAGGGTCCTCCTACGAGCAGTACTTC	CASRMTGSSYEQYF	TRBD1	TRBV6-5	TRBJ2-7	14	.
TGTGCCACCAGCAGAGAAACAGGGGGAAATCAGCCCCAGCATTTT	CATSRETGGNQPQHF	TRBD1	TRBV15	TRBJ1-5	15	.
TGCGCCAGCAGTGAGGGGAGCTCTGGGGCCAACGTCCTGACTTTC	CASSEGSSGANVLTF	.	TRBV10-2	TRBJ2-6	15	once
TGTGCCAGCAGCCAAGATAACAGGGGTAATGAAAAACTGTTTTTT	CASSQDNRGNEKLFF	TRBD1	TRBV4-2	TRBJ1-4	15	.
TGTGCCAGCGCCCACCCCGGAGGTACCGAGCAGTACTTC	CASAHPGGTEQYF	.	TRBV28	TRBJ2-7	13	.
TGCGCCAGCAGCCAAGGCCCGCAGGGGGCGCGTGGCTACACCTTC	CASSQGPQGARGYTF	TRBD1	TRBV4-1	TRBJ1-2	15	.
TGTGCCTGGAGTGTACAACTGGGACAGGGGGAGGAAAAACTGTTTTTT	CAWSVQLGQGEEKLFF	TRBD1	TRBV30	TRBJ1-4	16	.
TGTGCCAGCAGTGAAACGGGGGGCTGGGGCACTGAAGCTTTCTTT	CASSETGGWGTEAFF	.	TRBV2	TRBJ1-1	15	.
TGTGCCAGCACCCTCGGGGGGAATTCACCCCTCCACTTT	CASTLGGNSPLHF	.	TRBV25-1	TRBJ1-6	13	.
TGTGCCAGCAGTCGCGGGGGGGGAGAGACCCAGTACTTC	CASSRGGGETQYF	TRBD2	TRBV6-4	TRBJ2-5	13	.
TGTGCCAGCAGTGATCTCAGGGGTGGTCTCACCGGGGAGCTGTTTTTT	CASSDLRGGLTGELFF	.	TRBV25-1	TRBJ2-2	16	.
TGCGCCAGCAGCCGGCGGGGGGACATCTCCTACGAGCAGTACTTC	CASSRRGDISYEQYF	TRBD2	TRBV5-1	TRBJ2-7	15	.
TGTGCCAGCATCCCGGGACAGGGGACCTACGAGCAGTACTTC	CASIPGQGTYEQYF	TRBD1	TRBV28	TRBJ2-7	14	.
TGTGCCAGCAGTGAAGGGACTAGCCGGGGCAATGAGCAGTTCTTC	CASSEGTSRGNEQFF	TRBD2	TRBV2	TRBJ2-1	15	once
TGTGCCAGCAGCCGGAAGCGGGGGAGCGGGAGGGCCAGGAATGAGCAGTTCTTC	CASSRKRGSGRARNEQFF	TRBD2	TRBV5-8	TRBJ2-1	18	.
TGTGCCAGCAGCGACAGAAATCAGCCCCAGCATTTT	CASSDRNQPQHF	.	TRBV12-3/TRBV12-4	TRBJ1-5	12	.
TGTGCCAGCAGTCCAACTCACAATGAGCAGTTCTTC	CASSPTHNEQFF	.	TRBV27	TRBJ2-1	12	.
TGCAGCGTTGAGAAGGGACATTCAGGAGCTTTCTTT	CSVEKGHSGAFF	.	TRBV29-1	TRBJ1-1	12	.
TGCGCCAGCAGCCCCCGCTCAGCGGGAAGGAGCTACGAGCAGTACTTC	CASSPRSAGRSYEQYF	TRBD2	TRBV4-3	TRBJ2-7	16	.
TGTGCCAGCAGCGCGGGGGGGGGACTTCACCCCTACGAGCAGTACTTC	CASSAGGGLHPYEQYF	TRBD2	TRBV5-5	TRBJ2-7	16	.
TGCGCCAGCAGCTTTACCGGGACAGGGGGATCCGAGCAGTACTTC	CASSFTGTGGSEQYF	TRBD1	TRBV5-1	TRBJ2-7	15	.
TGTGCATCGAAAAGGACTAGCGGATACAATGAGCAGTTCTTC	CASKRTSGYNEQFF	TRBD2	TRBV19	TRBJ2-1	14	.
TGTGCCAGCAGCAAACGGCTTACTCGGGCTAGCGGGAGGGACGAGCAGTACTTC	CASSKRLTRASGRDEQYF	.	TRBV21-1	TRBJ2-7	18	.
TGTGCCGTAGGACTAGCGGGGAGCTCCTACAATGAGCAGTTCTTC	CAVGLAGSSYNEQFF	TRBD2	TRBV10-3	TRBJ2-1	15	.
TGTGCCAGCAGCCGGGAGGCGGGGGCCAAAAACATTCAGTACTTC	CASSREAGAKNIQYF	TRBD2	TRBV2	TRBJ2-4	15	.
TGTGCCAGCAGTTTTACTCTGGACAGGGGACAGCCCCAGCATTTT	CASSFTLDRGQPQHF	TRBD1	TRBV27	TRBJ1-5	15	.
TGTGCCAGCAGTTTCGGACACCTCTCTGGAAACACCATATATTTT	CASSFGHLSGNTIYF	.	TRBV6-2/TRBV6-3	TRBJ1-3	15	few
TGTGCCAGCAGCTTACTGGCGGGGGACACCGGGGAGCTGTTTTTT	CASSLLAGDTGELFF	TRBD2	TRBV11-3	TRBJ2-2	15	.
TGTGCCAGCAGCCTGAGGGTCGGGGAGCTGTTTTTT	CASSLRVGELFF	.	TRBV3-1/TRBV3-2	TRBJ2-2	12	.
TGTGCCAGCAGCCACTCTCCCCGGGGACAGGGGCACGGGGAGCTGTTTTTT	CASSHSPRGQGHGELFF	TRBD1	TRBV4-2	TRBJ2-2	17	.
TGCGCCAGCAGCTTGGATGGGACTAGCGGCACAGATACGCAGTATTTT	CASSLDGTSGTDTQYF	TRBD2	TRBV5-1	TRBJ2-3	16	.
TGCGCCAGCAGCCAAGTGGGGAGCGGCACAGATACGCAGTATTTT	CASSQVGSGTDTQYF	.	TRBV4-3	TRBJ2-3	15	.